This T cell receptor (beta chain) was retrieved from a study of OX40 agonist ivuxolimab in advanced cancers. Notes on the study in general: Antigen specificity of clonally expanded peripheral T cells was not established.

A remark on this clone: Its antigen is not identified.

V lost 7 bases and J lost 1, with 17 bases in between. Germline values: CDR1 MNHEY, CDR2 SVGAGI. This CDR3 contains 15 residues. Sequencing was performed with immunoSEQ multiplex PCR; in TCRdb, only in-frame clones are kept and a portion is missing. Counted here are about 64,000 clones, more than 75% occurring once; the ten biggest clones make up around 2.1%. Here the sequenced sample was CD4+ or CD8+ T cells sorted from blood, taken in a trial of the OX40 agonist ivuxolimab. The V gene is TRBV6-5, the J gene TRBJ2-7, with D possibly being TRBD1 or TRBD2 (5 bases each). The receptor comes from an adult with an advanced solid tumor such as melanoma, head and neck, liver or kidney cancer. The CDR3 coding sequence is TGTGCCAGCACCCCGAGGGCAGGGCCATCCTACGAGCAGTACTTC. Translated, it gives CASTPRAGPSYEQYF.